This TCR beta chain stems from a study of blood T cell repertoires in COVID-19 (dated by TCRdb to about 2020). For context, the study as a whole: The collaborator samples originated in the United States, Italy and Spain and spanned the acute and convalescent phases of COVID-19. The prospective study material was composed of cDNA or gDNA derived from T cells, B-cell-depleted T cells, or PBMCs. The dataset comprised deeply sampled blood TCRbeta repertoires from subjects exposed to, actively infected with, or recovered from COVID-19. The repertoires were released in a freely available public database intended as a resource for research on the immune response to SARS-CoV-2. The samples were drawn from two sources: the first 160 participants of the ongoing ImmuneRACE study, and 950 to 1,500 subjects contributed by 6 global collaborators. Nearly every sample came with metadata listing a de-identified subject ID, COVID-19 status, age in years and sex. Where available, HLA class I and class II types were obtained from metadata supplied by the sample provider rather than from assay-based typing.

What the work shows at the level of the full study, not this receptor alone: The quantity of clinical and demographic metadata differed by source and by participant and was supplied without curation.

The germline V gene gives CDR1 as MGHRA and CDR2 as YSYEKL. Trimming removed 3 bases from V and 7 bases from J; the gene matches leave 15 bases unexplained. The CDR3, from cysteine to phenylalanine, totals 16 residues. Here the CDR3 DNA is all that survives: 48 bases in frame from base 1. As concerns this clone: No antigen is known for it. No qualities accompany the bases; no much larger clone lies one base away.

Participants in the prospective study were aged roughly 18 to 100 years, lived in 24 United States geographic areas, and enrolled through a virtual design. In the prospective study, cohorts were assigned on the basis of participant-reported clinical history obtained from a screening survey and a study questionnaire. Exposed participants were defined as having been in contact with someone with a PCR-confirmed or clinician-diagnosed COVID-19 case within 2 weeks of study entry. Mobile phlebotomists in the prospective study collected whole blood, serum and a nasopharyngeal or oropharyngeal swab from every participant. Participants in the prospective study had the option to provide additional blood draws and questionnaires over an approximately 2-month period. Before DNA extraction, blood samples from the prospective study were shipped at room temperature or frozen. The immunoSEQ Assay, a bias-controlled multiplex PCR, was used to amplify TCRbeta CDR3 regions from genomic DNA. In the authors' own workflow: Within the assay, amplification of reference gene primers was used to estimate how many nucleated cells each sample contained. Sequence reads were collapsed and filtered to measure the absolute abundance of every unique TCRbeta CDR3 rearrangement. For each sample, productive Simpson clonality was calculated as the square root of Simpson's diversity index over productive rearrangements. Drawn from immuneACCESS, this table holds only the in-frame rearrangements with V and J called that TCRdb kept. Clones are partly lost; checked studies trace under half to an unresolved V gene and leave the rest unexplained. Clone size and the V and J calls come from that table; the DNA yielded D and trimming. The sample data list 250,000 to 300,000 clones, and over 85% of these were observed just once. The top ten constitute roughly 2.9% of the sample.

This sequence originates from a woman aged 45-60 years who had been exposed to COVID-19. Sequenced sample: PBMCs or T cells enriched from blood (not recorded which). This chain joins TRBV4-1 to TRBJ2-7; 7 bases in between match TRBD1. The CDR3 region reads CASSQHEGRQGFEQYF. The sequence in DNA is TGCGCCAGCAGCCAGCACGAGGGGAGACAGGGCTTTGAGCAGTACTTC.